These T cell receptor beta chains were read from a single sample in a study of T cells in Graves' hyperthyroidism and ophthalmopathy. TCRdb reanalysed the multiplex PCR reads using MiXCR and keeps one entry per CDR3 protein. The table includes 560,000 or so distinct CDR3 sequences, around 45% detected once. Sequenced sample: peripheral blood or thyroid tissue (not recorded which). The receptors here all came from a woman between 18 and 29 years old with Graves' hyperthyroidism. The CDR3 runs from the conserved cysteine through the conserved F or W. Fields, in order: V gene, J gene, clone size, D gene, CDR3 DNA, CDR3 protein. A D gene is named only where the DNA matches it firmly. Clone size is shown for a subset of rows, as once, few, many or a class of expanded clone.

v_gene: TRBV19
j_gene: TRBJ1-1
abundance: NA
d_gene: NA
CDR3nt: TGTGCCAGTAGTATTACTAACACTGAAGCTTTCTTT
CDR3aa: CASSITNTEAFF

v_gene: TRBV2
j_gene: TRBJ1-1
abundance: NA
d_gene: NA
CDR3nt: TGTGCCCTCGGGACCGATAACACTGAAGCTTTCTTT
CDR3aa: CALGTDNTEAFF

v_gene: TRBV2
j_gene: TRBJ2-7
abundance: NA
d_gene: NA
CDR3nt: TGTGCCAGCAGCTCAGTAGCCGGGTCTAGCTCCTACGAGCAGTACTTC
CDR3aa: CASSSVAGSSSYEQYF

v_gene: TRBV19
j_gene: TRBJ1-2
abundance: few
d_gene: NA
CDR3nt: TGTGCCAGTAGTACTCCAGGGAACGGGGGCTATGGCTACACCTTC
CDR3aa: CASSTPGNGGYGYTF

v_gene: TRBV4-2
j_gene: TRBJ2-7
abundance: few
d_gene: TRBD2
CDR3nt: TGTGCCAGCAGCCAAGAAGTAGCGGGAGTAGGGTACGAGCAGTACTTC
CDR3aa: CASSQEVAGVGYEQYF

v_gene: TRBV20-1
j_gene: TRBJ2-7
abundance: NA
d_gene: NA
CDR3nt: TGCAGTGCTAGGAATAACTACTACGAGCAGTACTTC
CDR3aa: CSARNNYYEQYF

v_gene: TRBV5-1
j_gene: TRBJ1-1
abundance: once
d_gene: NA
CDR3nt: TGTGCCAGCAGCCTACCGGGCAGCTCGGGAACTGAAGCTTTCTTT
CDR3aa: CASSLPGSSGTEAFF

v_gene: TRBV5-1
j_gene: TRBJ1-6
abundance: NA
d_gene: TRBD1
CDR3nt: TGCGCCAGCAGCTTGACAGGGGGCCATAGGAATTCACCCCTCCACTTT
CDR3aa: CASSLTGGHRNSPLHF

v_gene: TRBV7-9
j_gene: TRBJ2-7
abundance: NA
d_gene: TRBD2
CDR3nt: TGTGCCAGCAGTCAGGAGCGGGATCGAACCTACGAGCAGTACTTC
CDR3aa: CASSQERDRTYEQYF

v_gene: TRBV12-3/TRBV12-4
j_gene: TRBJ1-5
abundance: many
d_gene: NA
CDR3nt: TGTGCCAGCAGTTTATCCCCGAATCAGCCCCAGCATTTT
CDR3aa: CASSLSPNQPQHF

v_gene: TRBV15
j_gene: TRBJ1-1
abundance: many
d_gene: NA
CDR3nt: TGTGCCACCAGCAGAGACAAACAGGGCGGTGAAGCTTTCTTT
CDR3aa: CATSRDKQGGEAFF

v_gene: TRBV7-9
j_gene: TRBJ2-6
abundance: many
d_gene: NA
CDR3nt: TGTGCCAGCAGCCCTGTACAGGGAGGGCGGTGGGCCAACGTCCTGACTTTC
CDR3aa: CASSPVQGGRWANVLTF

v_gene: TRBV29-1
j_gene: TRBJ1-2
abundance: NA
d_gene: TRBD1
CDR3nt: TGCAGCGTTGTACATGAAGGCGGGACAGCCTATGGCTACACCTTC
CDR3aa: CSVVHEGGTAYGYTF

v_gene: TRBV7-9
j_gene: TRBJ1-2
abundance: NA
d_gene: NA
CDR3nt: TGTGCCAGCAGCTCGCCCAATAGCTACGATGGCTACACCTTC
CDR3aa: CASSSPNSYDGYTF

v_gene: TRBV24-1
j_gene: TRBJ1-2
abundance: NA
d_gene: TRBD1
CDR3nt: TGTGCCACCCCTCCTAGGACAGGGGTCGACGGCTACACCTTC
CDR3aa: CATPPRTGVDGYTF

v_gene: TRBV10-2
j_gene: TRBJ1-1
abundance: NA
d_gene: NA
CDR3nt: TGCGCCAGCAGTGACGAGGGTTCTGAAGCTTCCTTT
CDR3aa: CASSDEGSEASF

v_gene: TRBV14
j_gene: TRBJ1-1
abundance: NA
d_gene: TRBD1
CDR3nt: TGTGCCAGCAGCTATGGACAGGGTGAAGCTTTCTTT
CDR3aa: CASSYGQGEAFF

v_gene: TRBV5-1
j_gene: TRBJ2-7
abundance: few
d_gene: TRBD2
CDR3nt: TGCGCCAGCAGCCCGGAGGTAGCGGGGAATCACTACGAGCAGTACTTC
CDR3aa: CASSPEVAGNHYEQYF

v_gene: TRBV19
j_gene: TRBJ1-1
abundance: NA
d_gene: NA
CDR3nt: TGTGCCAGTAGTATTACAGGCTTTTCGAACACTGAAGCTTTCTTT
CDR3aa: CASSITGFSNTEAFF

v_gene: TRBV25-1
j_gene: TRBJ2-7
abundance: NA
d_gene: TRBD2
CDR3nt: TGTGCCAGCAGTAGCGGGAGATCACGTTACGAGCAGTACTTC
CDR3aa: CASSSGRSRYEQYF

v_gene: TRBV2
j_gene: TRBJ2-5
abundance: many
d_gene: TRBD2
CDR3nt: TGTGCCAGCACGACTAGCGGTGAAAAGACCCAGTACTTC
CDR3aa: CASTTSGEKTQYF

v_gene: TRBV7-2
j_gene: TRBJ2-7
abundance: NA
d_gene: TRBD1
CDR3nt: TGTGCCAGCAGCCCCCGGCCGGGACAGGGCATCCACGAGCAGTACTTC
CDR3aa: CASSPRPGQGIHEQYF

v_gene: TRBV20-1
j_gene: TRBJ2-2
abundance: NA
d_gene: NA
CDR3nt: TGCAGTGCTAGAGATGTCCACTTGAACACCGGGGAGCTGTTTTTT
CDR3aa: CSARDVHLNTGELFF

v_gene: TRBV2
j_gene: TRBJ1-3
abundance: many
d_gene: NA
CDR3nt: TGTGCCAGCATCGGAAGCACCATATATTTT
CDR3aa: CASIGSTIYF

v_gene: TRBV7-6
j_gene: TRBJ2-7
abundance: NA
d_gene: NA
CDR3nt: TGCGCCAGCAGCCCCGGAACGCGGCGTGAGCAGTACTTC
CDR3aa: CASSPGTRREQYF

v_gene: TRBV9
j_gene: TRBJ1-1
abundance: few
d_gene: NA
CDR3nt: TGTGCCAGCACATCAGGGGCCCCGAACACTGAAGCTTTCTTT
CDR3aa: CASTSGAPNTEAFF

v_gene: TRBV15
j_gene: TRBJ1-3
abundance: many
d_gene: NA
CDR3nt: TGTGCCACCAGCAGACCCACGACAGACGACGGAAACACCATATATTTT
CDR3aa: CATSRPTTDDGNTIYF

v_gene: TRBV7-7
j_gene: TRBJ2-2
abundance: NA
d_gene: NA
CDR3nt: TGTGCTCCTTTACGCCTGGAGTCCGGAACCGGGGAGCTGTTTTTT
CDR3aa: CAPLRLESGTGELFF

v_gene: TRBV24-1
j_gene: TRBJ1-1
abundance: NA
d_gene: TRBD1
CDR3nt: TGTGCCAGCAGTGATGAGGGGGCAGGGCCATATGCTTTCTTT
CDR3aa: CASSDEGAGPYAFF

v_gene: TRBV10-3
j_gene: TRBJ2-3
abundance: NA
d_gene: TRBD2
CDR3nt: TGTGCCATCACTCCGGGACTAGCGGGATCCCTAGATACGCAGTATTTT
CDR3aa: CAITPGLAGSLDTQYF

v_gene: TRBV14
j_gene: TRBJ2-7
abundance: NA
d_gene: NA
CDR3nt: TGTGCCAGCCGGGACCACTCCTACGAGCAGTACTTC
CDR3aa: CASRDHSYEQYF

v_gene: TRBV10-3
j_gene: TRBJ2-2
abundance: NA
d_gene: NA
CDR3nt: TGTGCCATCAATGCCGGGGAGCTGTTTTTT
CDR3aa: CAINAGELFF

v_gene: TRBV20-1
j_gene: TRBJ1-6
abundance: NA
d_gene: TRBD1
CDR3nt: TGCAGTGCCAACCACGGGACAGGGGTAAATTCACCCCTCCACTTT
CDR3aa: CSANHGTGVNSPLHF

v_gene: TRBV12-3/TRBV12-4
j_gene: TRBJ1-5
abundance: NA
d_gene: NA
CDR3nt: TGTGCCAGCAGTTTAGTGGGGAGGAGTCAGCCCCAGCATTTT
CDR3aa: CASSLVGRSQPQHF

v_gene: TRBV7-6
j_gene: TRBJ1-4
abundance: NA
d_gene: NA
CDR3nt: TGTGCCAGCAGCCCCTCGACAGTCTCGGAAAAACTGTTTTTT
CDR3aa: CASSPSTVSEKLFF

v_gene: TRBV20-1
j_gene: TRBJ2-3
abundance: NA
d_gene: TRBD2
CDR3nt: TGCAGTGCTAGATTAGCGGGAGGGCCAGATACGCAGTATTTT
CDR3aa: CSARLAGGPDTQYF

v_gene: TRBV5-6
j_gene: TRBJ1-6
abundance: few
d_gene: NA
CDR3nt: TGTGCCAGCAGCACTCCAGGATCACCCCTCCACTTT
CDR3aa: CASSTPGSPLHF

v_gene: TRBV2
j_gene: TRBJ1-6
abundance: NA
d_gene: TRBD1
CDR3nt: TGTGCCAGCAGCTCGGCGACAGGGAGGGTTAATTCACCCCTCCACTTT
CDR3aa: CASSSATGRVNSPLHF

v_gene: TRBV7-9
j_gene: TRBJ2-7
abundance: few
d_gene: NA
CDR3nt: TGTGCCAGCCGGAGGAGTTCCGGGGAGCAGTACTTC
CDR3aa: CASRRSSGEQYF

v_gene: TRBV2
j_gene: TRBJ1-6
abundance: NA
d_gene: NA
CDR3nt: TGTGCCAGCTCACGACAGGATTGGCGATCACCCCTCCACTTT
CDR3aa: CASSRQDWRSPLHF

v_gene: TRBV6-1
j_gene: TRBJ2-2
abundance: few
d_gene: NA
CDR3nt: TGTGCCAGCAGCCGGGCCTCGAACACCGGGGAGCTGTTTTTT
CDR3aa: CASSRASNTGELFF

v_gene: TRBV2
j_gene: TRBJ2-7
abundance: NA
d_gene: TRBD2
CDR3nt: TGTGCCAGCAGTCCCCCTAGCGGGAGGGGTTACGAGCAGTACTTC
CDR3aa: CASSPPSGRGYEQYF

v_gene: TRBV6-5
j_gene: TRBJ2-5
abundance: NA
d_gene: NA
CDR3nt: TGTGCCAGCAGTCAACCACAGGGAGGGCAAGAGACCCAGTACTTC
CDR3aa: CASSQPQGGQETQYF

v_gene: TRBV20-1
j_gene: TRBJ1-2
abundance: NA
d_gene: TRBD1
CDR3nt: TGCAGTGTTAAGACAGGGGTGGTGAGCGATGGCTACACCTTC
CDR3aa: CSVKTGVVSDGYTF

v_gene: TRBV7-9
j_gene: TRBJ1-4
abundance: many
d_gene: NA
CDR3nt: TGTGCCAGCAGCTTAGTGGCTAATGAAAAACTGTTTTTT
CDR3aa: CASSLVANEKLFF

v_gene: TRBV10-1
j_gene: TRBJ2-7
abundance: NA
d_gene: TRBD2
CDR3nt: TGCGCCAGCGCTCTAGCGGGAGAATACGAGCAGTACTTC
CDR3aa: CASALAGEYEQYF

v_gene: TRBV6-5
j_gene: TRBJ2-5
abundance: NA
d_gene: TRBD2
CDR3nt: TGTGCCAGCAGTTACTTAGCGGGAGTAGGGCAAGAGACCCAGTACTTC
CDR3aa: CASSYLAGVGQETQYF

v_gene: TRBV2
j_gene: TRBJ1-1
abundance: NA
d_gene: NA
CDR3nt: TGTGCCAGCAGCCCTTGGAGGCGGGTGGGGAACACTGAAGCTTTCTTT
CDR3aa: CASSPWRRVGNTEAFF

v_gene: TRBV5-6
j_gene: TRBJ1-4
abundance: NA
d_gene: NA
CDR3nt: TGTGCCAGCAGCTTGGAAACAGTCAGAAAAGAGTTT
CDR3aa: CASSLETVRKEF

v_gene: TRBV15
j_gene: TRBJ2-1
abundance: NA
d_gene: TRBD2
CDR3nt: TGTGCCACCAGCAGAGATCGGGCGGGAGGGAACAATGAGCAGTTCTTC
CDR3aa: CATSRDRAGGNNEQFF

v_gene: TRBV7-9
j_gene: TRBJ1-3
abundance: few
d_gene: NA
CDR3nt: TGTGCCAGCAGCTCTGGCTCCATGAGGGACTCTGGAAACACCATATATTTT
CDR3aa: CASSSGSMRDSGNTIYF

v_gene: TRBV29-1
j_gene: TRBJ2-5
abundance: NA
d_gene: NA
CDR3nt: TGCAGTGAGGGGACGGTGGTGGAGACCCAGTACTTC
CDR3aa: CSEGTVVETQYF

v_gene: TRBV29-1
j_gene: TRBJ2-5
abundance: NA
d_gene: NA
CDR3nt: TGCAGCGCCGACGGGACGGTGTTCTCTGAGACCCAGTACTTC
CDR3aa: CSADGTVFSETQYF

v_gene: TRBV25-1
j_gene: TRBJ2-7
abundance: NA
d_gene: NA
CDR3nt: TGTGCCAGGGTTAAAGGCTACGAGCAGTACTTC
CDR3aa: CARVKGYEQYF

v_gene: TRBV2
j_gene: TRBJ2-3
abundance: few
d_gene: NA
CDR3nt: TGTGCCAGCAGTCGCGAGGGGAATACGCAGTATTTT
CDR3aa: CASSREGNTQYF

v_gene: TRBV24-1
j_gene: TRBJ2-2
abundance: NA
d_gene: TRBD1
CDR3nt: TGTGCCACCAGTGATGCACACTGGACAGGAACCGGGGAGCTGTTTTTT
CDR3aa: CATSDAHWTGTGELFF

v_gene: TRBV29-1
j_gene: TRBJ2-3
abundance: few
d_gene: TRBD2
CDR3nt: TGCAGCGTTGATCCCAGCGGGAGTTCAGATACGCAGTATTTT
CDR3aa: CSVDPSGSSDTQYF

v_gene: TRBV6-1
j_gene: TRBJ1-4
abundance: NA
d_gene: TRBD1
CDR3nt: TGTGCCAGCAGGACAAGGGGGCATCGGGAAAAACTGTTTTTT
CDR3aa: CASRTRGHREKLFF

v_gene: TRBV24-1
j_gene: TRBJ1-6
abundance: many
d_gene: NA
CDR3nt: TGTGCCACCAGTGATGGCAGGATAGATTCACCCCTCCACTTT
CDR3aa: CATSDGRIDSPLHF

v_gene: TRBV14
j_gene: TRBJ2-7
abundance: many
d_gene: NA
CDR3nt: TGTGCCAGCAGTATAGGACGGTTCTACGAGCAGTACTTC
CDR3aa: CASSIGRFYEQYF